This T cell receptor (beta chain) was identified during a study of cytomegalovirus exposure and HLA in healthy donors. Turning to the study itself: Falling in the Caucasian-associated ancestry cluster were roughly 80% of about 400 genotyped donors.

PCR amplification relied on 60 Vbeta primers (plus 13 Jbeta primers). This table comes from immunoSEQ multiplex PCR, and its TCRdb copy is limited to in-frame clones, with some not included. In the table there are tens of thousands of clones, less than 80% of which are singletons. Findings of the study overall: Information on immune exposure was restricted to one variable (CMV serostatus).

Concerning this clone itself: Its cognate antigen is unknown.

J gave up 9 bases and V 6 bases, and 12 bases lay outside the gene matches. This CDR3 has 15 residues. Germline V gene sequence: CDR1 MDHEN, CDR2 SYDVKM. The J gene is TRBJ2-1, the V gene TRBV28; 9 nucleotides match TRBD2. The sequenced material came from PBMCs. This receptor was taken from a middle-aged woman in good health and CMV-seronegative. The CDR3 sequence is CASRHGSGRSSEQFF. CDR3 DNA: TGTGCCAGCAGGCATGGTAGCGGGAGAAGTTCTGAGCAGTTCTTC. The full variable domain, its missing parts supplied by reference TRBV28 and TRBJ2-1, is DVKVTQSSRYLVKRTGEKVFLECVQDMDHENMFWYRQDPGLGLRLIYFSYDVKMKEKGDIPEGYSVSREKKERFSLILESASTNQTSMYLCASRHGSGRSSEQFFGPGTRLTVL.